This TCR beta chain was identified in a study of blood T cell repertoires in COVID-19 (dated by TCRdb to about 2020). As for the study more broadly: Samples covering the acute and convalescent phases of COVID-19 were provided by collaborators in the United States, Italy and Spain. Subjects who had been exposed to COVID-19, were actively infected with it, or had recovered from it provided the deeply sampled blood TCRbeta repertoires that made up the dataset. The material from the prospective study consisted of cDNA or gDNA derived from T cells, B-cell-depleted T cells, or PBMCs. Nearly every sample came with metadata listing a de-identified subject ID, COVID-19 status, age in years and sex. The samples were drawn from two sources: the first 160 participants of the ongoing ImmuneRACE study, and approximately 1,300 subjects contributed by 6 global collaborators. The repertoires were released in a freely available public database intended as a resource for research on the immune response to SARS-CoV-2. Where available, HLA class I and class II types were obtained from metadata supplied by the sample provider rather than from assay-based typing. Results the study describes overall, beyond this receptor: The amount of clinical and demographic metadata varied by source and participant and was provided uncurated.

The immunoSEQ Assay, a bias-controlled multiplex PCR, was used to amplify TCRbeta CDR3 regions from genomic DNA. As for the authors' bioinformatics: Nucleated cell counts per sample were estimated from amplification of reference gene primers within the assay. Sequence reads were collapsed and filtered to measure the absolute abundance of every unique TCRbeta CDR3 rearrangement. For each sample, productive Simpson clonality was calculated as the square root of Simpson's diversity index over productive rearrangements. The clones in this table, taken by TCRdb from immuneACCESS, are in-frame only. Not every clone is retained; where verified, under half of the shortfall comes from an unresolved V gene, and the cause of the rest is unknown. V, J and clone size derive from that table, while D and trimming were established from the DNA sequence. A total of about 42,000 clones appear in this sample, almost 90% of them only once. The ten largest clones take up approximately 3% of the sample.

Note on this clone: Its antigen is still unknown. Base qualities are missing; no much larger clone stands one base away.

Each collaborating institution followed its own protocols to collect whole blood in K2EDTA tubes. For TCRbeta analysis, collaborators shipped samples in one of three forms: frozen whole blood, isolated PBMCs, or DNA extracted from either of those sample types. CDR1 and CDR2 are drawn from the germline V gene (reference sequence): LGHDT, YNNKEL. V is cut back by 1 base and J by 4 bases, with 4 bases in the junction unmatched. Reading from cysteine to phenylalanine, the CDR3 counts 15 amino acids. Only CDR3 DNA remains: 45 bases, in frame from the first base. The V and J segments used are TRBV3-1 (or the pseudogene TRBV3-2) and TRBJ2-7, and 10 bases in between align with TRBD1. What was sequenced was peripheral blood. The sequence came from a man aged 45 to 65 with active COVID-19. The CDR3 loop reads CASSQVGQGDYEQYF. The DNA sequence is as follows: TGTGCCAGCAGCCAAGTCGGACAGGGGGATTACGAGCAGTACTTC.